This TCR beta chain was recorded in a study of blood T cell repertoires in COVID-19. At the level of the study: Sample material is recorded as cDNA or gDNA derived from T cells, B-cell-depleted T cells, or PBMCs.

This clone appeared once. Original methodology: Amplification with reference gene primers provided the estimates of nucleated cell counts. Profiled with immunoSEQ multiplex PCR; TCRdb holds only in-frame clones, not every one. V and J calls and clone size are given by that table; D and trimming were obtained from the DNA. The sample has about 170,000 clones, roughly 80% seen once. Material for sequencing was peripheral blood. The clonotype comes from a woman of 80 years or more with acute or convalescent COVID-19.

CDR3 in amino acids: CSVDGTGGSYEQYF. The CDR3, as DNA: TGCAGCGTTGATGGGACAGGGGGCTCCTACGAGCAGTACTTC. The chain has TRBV29-1 and TRBJ2-7; 11 positions agree with TRBD1. This CDR3 is built from 14 residues. The J segment lost 0 bases and the V segment lost 3 bases, leaving 1 base of the junction unmatched. Germline CDR1 reads SQVTM; CDR2 reads ANQGSEA.